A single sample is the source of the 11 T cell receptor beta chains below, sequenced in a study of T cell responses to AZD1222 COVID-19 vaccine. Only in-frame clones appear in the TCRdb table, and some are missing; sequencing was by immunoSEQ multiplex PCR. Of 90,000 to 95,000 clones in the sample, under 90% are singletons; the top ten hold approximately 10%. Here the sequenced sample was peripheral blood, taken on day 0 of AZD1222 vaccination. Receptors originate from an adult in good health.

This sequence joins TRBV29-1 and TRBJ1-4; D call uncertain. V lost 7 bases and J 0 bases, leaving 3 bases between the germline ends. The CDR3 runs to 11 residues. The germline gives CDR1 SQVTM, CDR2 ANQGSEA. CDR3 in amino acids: CSAATNEKLFF. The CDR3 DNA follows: TGCAGCGCCGCAACTAATGAAAAACTGTTTTTT. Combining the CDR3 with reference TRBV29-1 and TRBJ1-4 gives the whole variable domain SAVISQKPSRDICQRGTSLTIQCQVDSQVTMMFWYRQQPGQSLTLIATANQGSEATYESGFVIDKFPISRPNLTFSTLTVSNMSPEDSSIYLCSAATNEKLFFGSGTQLSVL.

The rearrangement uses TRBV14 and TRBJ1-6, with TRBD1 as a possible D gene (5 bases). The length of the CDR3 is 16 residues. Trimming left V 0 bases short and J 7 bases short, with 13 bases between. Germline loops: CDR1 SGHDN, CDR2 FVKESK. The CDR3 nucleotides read TGTGCCAGCAGCCAAGATTTGGCAGGGTCAAATTCACCCCTCCACTTT. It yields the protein CASSQDLAGSNSPLHF.

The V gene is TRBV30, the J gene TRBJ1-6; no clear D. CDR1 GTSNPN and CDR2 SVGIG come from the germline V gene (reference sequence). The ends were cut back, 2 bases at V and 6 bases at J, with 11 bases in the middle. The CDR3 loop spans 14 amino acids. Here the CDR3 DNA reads TGTGCCTGGAGTCAAAGTCATGCTAATTCACCCCTCCACTTT. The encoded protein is CAWSQSHANSPLHF.

The CDR3 region has the DNA TGTGCCAGCAGTTCCCTCCTGAGCGGGGAGGGCGGGAATGAGCAGTTCTTC. Translated, it gives CASSSLLSGEGGNEQFF. This chain links TRBV28 with TRBJ2-1; TRBD2 agrees at 7 bases. With 4 bases clipped from V and 7 bases from J, the junction kept 16 bases outside the gene matches. This CDR3 has 17 amino acids. Germline loops: CDR1 MDHEN, CDR2 SYDVKM.

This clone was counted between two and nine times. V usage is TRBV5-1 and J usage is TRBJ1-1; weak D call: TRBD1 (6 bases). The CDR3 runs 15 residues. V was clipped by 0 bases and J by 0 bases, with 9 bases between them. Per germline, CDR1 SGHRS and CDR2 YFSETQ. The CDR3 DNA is TGCGCCAGCAGCTTGGGAGGGGACATGAACACTGAAGCTTTCTTT. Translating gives CASSLGGDMNTEAFF.

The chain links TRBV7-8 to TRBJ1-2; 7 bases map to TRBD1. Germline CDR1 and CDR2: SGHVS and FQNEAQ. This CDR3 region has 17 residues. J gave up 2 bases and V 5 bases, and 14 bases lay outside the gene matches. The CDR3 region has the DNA TGTGCCAGCAGCACGCCCCCGACAGGGAGGGTAAACTATGGCTACACCTTC. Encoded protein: CASSTPPTGRVNYGYTF.

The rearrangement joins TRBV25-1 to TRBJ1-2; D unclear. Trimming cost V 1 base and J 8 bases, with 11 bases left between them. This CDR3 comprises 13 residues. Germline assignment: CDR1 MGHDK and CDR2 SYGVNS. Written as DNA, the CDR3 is TGTGCCAGCAGTGAATCCCGCAGTGGCGGCTACACCTTC. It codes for CASSESRSGGYTF.

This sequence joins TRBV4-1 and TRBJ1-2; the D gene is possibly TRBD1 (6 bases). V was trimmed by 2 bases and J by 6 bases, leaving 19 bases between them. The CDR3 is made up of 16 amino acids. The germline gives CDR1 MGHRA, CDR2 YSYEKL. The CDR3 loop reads CASSQPGGSLGDGYTF. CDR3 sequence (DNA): TGCGCCAGCAGCCAACCTGGGGGCAGTCTCGGCGATGGCTACACCTTC.

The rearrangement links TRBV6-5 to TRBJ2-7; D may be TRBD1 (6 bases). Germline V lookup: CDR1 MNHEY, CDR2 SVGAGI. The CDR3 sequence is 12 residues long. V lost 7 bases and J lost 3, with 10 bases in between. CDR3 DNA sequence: TGTGCCAGCAAGGGGGACGGCTACGAGCAGTACTTC. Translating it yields CASKGDGYEQYF.

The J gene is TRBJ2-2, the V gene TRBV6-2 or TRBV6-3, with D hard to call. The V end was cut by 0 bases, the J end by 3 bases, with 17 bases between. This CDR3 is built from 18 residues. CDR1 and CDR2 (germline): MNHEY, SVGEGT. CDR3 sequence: CASSYSRTVLTYTGELFF. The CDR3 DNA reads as TGTGCCAGCAGTTACTCCCGAACGGTCCTCACTTACACCGGGGAGCTGTTTTTT.

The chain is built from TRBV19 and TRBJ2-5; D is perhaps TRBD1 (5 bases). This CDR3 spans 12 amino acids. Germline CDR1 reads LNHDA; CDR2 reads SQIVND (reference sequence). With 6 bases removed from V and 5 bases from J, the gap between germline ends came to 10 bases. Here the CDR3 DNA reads TGTGCCAGTAGCCAGGGTGCGGAGACCCAGTACTTC. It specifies CASSQGAETQYF.